This is a list of T cell receptor beta chains from one sample in a study of CD8 T cells in Susac syndrome. TCRdb re-derived calls from the immunoSEQ multiplex PCR reads in MiXCR, one entry per CDR3 protein. Counted here are some 130,000 distinct CDR3 sequences, about 95% occurring once; the ten biggest clones make up more than 0.095%. Sequencing was performed on CD4+ T cells from PBMCs. All receptors derive from a human donor in good health. CDR3s include the opening cysteine and the closing phenylalanine or tryptophan. The D gene is left open where the match is weak.

j_call v_call d_call cdr3_aa cdr3_nt
TRBJ1-1 TRBV5-1 . CASSLLNLRDAGTEAFF TGCGCCAGCAGCCTGCTAAACCTCCGGGACGCCGGCACTGAAGCTTTCTTT
TRBJ2-7 TRBV25-1 . CASSDPIAYEQYF TGTGCCAGCAGTGACCCCATAGCCTACGAGCAGTACTTC
TRBJ2-1 TRBV6-1 . CASTSYSYNEQFF TGTGCCAGCACCAGCTACTCCTACAATGAGCAGTTCTTC
TRBJ1-1 TRBV28 . CASSFPPRAEAFF TGTGCCAGCAGTTTCCCACCTAGGGCTGAAGCTTTCTTT
TRBJ2-7 TRBV4-2 . CASSQERLGYEQYF TGTGCCAGCAGCCAAGAACGGCTGGGCTACGAGCAGTACTTC
TRBJ2-1 TRBV5-1 . CASSLVGREYNEQFF TGCGCCAGCAGCTTGGTAGGCAGAGAGTACAATGAGCAGTTCTTC
TRBJ1-2 TRBV27 . CASSLAADYGYTF TGTGCCAGCAGTTTGGCGGCCGACTATGGCTACACCTTC
TRBJ1-5 TRBV24-1 . CATSETGEPQHF TGTGCCACCAGTGAAACCGGGGAGCCCCAGCATTTT
TRBJ2-1 TRBV10-3 TRBD2 CAITRLAGANEQFF TGTGCCATCACCCGACTAGCGGGGGCCAATGAGCAGTTCTTC
TRBJ2-1 TRBV5-1 TRBD2 CASSSGLAGANEQFF TGCGCCAGCAGCTCGGGACTAGCGGGAGCGAATGAGCAGTTCTTC
TRBJ2-5 TRBV19 TRBD1 CASSPPRDRGLTQYF TGTGCCAGTAGTCCACCCCGGGACAGGGGACTGACCCAGTACTTC
TRBJ1-4 TRBV3-1 . CASSPRGEKLFF TGTGCCAGCAGTCCAAGGGGTGAAAAACTGTTTTTT
TRBJ2-5 TRBV5-1 TRBD2 CASSPRSGSQETQYF TGCGCCAGCAGTCCCCGAAGCGGGAGTCAAGAGACCCAGTACTTC
TRBJ1-1 TRBV5-1 . CASSPTGAEAFF TGCGCCAGCAGCCCGACAGGTGCTGAAGCTTTCTTT
TRBJ2-7 TRBV5-4 . CASSRPETYEQYF TGTGCCAGCAGCCGTCCGGAGACCTACGAGCAGTACTTC
TRBJ2-7 TRBV6-5 . CASSYVGSSSYEQYF TGTGCCAGCAGTTACGTGGGGTCCAGCTCCTACGAGCAGTACTTC
TRBJ1-2 TRBV20-1 . CSAEPQGNYGYTF TGCAGTGCTGAGCCCCAGGGTAACTATGGCTACACCTTC
TRBJ2-4 TRBV3-1 . CASSRGENIQYF TGTGCCAGCAGCCGAGGCGAAAACATTCAGTACTTC
TRBJ2-7 TRBV29-1 . CSVFVASEQYF TGCAGCGTTTTTGTCGCCTCCGAGCAGTACTTC